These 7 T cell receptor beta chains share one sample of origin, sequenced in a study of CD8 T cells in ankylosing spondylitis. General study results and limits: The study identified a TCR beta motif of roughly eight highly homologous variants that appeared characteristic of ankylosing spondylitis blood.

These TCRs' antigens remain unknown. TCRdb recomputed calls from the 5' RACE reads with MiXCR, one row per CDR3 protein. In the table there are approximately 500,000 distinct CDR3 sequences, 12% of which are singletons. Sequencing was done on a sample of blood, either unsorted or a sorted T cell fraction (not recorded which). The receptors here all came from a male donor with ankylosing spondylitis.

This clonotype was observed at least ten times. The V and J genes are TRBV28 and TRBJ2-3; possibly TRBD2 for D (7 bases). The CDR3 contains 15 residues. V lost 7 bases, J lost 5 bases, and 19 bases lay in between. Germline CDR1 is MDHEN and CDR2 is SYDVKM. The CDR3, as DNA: TGTGCCAGCACAAAGGGGGGCGGGAGTGGAGATACGCAGTATTTT. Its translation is CASTKGGGSGDTQYF.

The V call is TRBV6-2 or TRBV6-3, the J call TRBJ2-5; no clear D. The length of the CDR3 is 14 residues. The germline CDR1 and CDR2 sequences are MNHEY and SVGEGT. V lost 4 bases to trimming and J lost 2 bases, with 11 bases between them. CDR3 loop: CASSFPTVQETQYF. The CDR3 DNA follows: TGTGCCAGCAGTTTTCCGACTGTTCAAGAGACCCAGTACTTC.

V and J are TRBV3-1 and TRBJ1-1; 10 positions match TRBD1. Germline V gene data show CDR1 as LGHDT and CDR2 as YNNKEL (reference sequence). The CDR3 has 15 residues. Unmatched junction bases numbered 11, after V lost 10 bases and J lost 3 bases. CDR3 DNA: TGTGCCACCACCCCCCGGGACAGGGGCGACACTGAAGCTTTCTTT. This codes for CATTPRDRGDTEAFF.

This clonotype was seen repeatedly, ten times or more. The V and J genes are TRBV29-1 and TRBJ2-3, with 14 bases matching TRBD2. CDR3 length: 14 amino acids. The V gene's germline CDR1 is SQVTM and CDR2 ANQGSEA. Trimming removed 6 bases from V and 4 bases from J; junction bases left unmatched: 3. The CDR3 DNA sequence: TGCAGCGTCGGGACTAGCGGGAGATCAGATACGCAGTATTTT. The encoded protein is CSVGTSGRSDTQYF.

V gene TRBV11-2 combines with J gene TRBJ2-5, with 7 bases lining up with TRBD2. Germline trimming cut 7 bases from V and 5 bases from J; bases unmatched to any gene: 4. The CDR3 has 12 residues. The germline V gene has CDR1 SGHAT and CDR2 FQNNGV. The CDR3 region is CASTQGGETQYF. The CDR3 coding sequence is TGTGCCAGCACCCAGGGAGGGGAGACCCAGTACTTC.

CDR3 sequence (DNA): TGTGCCACCAGTGATTCGAACACGGTTCGAGGTACGCAGTATTTT. Translation: CATSDSNTVRGTQYF. The chain uses TRBV24-1 and TRBJ2-3; D not resolved. The ends were cut back, 2 bases at V and 8 bases at J, with 16 bases in the middle. This CDR3 comprises 15 residues. Germline V gives CDR1 KGHDR, CDR2 SFDVKD.

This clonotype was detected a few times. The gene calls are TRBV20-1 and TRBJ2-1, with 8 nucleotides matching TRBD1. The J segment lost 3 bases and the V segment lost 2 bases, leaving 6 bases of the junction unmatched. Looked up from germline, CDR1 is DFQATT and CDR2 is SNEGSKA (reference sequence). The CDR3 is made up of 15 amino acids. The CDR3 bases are TGCAGTGCTAGACCCGGGACAGGCGTCTACAATGAGCAGTTCTTC. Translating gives CSARPGTGVYNEQFF.